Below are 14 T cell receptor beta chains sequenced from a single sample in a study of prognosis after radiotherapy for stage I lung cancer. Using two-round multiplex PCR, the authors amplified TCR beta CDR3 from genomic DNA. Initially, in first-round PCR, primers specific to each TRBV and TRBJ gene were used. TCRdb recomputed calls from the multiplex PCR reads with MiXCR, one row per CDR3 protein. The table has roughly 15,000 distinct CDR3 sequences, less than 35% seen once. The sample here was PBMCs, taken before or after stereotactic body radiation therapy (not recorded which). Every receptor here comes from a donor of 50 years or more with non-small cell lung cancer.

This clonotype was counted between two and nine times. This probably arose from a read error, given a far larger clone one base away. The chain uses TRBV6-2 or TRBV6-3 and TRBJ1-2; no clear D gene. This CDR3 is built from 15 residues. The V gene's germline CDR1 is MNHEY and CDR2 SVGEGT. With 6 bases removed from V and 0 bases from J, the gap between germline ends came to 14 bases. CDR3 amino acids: CASRDHKESNYGYTF. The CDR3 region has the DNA TGTGCCAGCAGAGACCACAAGGAGTCTAACTATGGCTACACCTTC.

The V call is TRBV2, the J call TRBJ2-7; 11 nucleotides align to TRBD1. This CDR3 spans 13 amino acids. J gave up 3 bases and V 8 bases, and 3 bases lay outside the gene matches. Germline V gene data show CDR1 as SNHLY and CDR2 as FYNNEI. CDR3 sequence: CASGTGGIYEQYF. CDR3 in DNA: TGTGCCAGCGGGACAGGGGGTATCTACGAGCAGTACTTC.

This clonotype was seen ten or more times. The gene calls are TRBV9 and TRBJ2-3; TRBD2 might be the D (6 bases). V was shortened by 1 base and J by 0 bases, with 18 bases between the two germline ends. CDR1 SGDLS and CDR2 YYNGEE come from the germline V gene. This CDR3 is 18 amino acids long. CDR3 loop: CASSVQLTGAGSTDTQYF. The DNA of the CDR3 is TGTGCCAGCAGCGTACAACTTACAGGAGCGGGTAGCACAGATACGCAGTATTTT.

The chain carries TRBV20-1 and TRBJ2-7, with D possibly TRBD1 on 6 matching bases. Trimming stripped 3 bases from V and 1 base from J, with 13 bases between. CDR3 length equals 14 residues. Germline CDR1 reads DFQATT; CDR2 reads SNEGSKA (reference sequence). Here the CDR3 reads CSARIRGPSYEQYF. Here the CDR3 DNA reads TGCAGTGCTAGGATCAGGGGACCATCCTACGAGCAGTACTTC.

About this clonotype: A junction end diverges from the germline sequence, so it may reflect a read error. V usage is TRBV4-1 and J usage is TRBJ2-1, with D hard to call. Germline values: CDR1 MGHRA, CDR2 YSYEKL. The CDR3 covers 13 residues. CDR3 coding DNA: TGCTCCAGCAGCCAAGCCAGCGTGCAGGAGCAGTTCTTC. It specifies CSSSQASVQEQFF.

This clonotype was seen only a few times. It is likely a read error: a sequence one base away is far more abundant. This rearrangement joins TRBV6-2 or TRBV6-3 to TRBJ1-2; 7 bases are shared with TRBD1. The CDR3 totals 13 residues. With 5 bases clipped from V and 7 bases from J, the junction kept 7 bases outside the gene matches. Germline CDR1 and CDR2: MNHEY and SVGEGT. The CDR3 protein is CASSKTGFSGYTF. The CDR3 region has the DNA TGTGCCAGCAGTAAGACAGGGTTCAGTGGCTACACCTTC.

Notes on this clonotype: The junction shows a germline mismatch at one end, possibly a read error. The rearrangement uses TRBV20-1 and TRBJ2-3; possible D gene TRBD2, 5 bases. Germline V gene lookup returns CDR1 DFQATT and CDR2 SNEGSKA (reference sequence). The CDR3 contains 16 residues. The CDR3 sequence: CSDRASESGGTDTQYF. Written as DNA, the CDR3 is TGCAGTGATAGAGCCTCCGAGAGCGGTGGTACAGATACGCAGTATTTT.

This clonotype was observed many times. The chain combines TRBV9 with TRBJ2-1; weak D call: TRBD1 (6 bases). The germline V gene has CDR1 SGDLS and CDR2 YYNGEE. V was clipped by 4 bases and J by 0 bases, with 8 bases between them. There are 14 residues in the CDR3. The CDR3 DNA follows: TGTGCCAGCAGCAACAGGGCCTCCTACAATGAGCAGTTCTTC. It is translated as CASSNRASYNEQFF.

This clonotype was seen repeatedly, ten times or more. The CDR3 bases are TGCAGTGCTAGAATCAGGGGACGATCCTACGAGCAGTACTTC. It encodes CSARIRGRSYEQYF. This chain connects TRBV20-1 to TRBJ2-7, with a possible D match to TRBD1 (6 bases). V dropped 2 bases and J dropped 1 base, with 12 bases sitting between them. CDR3 length: 14 residues. Germline V gene lookup returns CDR1 DFQATT and CDR2 SNEGSKA (reference sequence).

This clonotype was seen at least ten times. The CDR3 bases are TGTGCCAGTAGTATCAGCTCTGGAAACACCATATATTTT. The encoded protein is CASSISSGNTIYF. The V call is TRBV19, the J call TRBJ1-3; D is ambiguous. This CDR3 is built from 13 residues. V was shortened by 3 bases and J by 0 bases, with 3 bases between the two germline ends. Per the germline V gene, CDR1 is LNHDA and CDR2 is SQIVND (reference sequence).

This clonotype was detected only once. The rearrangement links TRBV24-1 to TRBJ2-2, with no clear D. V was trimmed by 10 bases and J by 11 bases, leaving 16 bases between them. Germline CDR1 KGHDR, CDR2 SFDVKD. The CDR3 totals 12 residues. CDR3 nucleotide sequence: TGTGCCACAGAGACGGGCGGCTGTGAGCTGTTTTTT. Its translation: CATETGGCELFF.

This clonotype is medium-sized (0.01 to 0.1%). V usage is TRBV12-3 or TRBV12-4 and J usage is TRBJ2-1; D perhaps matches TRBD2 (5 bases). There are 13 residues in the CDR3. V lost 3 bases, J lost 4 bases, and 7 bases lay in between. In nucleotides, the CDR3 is TGTGCCAGCAGTTTTTCGGGATACAATGAGCAGTTCTTC. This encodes CASSFSGYNEQFF.

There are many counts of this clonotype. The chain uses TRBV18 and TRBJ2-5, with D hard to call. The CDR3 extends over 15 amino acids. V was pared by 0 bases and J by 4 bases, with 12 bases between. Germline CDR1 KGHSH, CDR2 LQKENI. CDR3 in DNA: TGTGCCAGCTCACCACCCAACGCTAGGTCAGAGACCCAGTACTTC. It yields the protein CASSPPNARSETQYF.

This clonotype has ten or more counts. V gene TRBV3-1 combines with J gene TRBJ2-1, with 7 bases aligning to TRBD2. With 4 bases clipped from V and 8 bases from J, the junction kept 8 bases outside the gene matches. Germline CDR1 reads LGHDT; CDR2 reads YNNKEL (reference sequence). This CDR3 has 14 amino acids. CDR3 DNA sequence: TGTGCCAGCAGCCTGGGCGGGGGAGCTCATGAGCAGTTCTTC. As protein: CASSLGGGAHEQFF.